The 8 T cell receptor beta chains presented below share a single source sample, sequenced in a study of blood T cells in healthy people across ages. A second PCR, run for about 7 to 11 cycles, used a sample-barcoded 5' primer plus a J-beta primer mix. TCRdb reprocessed the 5' RACE reads via MiXCR and lists one record per CDR3 protein. The table has approximately 1.5 million distinct CDR3 sequences, about 35% seen once. The specimen sequenced was blood. These receptors were taken from a woman under 40 in good health.

This clonotype was seen more than once but under ten times. A much more abundant neighbour one base away suggests this may be a read error. The chain recombines TRBV11-2 with TRBJ2-1; weak D call: TRBD2 (7 bases). This CDR3 has 16 amino acids. Trimming pared 5 bases from V and 0 bases from J, leaving 14 bases between. Germline lookup yields CDR1 SGHAT and CDR2 FQNNGV. The CDR3 region has the DNA TGTGCCAGCAGCCCGAAGGGGGGGAGCTCCTACAATGAGCAGTTCTTC. Translated: CASSPKGGSSYNEQFF.

V gene TRBV10-3 combines with J gene TRBJ2-3, with 10 bases matching TRBD2. The V gene end was trimmed by 7 bases and the J gene end by 0 bases; junction bases not matched to a gene: 16. The germline V gene has CDR1 ENHRY and CDR2 SYGVKD. CDR3 length: 19 amino acids. DNA of the CDR3: TGTGCCATCACCTCGGGAAGCGGGAGGGCCGCCTATAGCACAGATACGCAGTATTTT. This codes for CAITSGSGRAAYSTDTQYF.

This clonotype was detected a few times. The chain has TRBV20-1 and TRBJ1-5, with no clear D. The germline CDR1 and CDR2 sequences are DFQATT and SNEGSKA (reference sequence). The CDR3 loop spans 14 amino acids. V was cut by 5 bases and J by 2 bases, with 13 bases left in between. The DNA of the CDR3 is TGCAGTGCTTCCATCTCTTTGGGCAATCAGCCCCAGCATTTT. It is translated as CSASISLGNQPQHF.

The CDR3 region is CASSAAHKPYEQYF. The CDR3 coding sequence is TGTGCCAGCAGCGCCGCGCACAAACCCTACGAGCAGTACTTC. The chain uses TRBV9 and TRBJ2-5; D not resolved. The closer fit of TRBJ2-7 to the DNA end suggests the J call may be wrong. The CDR3 is 14 amino acids. Germline V gene sequence: CDR1 SGDLS, CDR2 YYNGEE.

On this clonotype: A junction end diverges from the germline sequence, so it may reflect a read error. V is TRBV3-1 and J is TRBJ2-1; TRBD1 matches 8 bases. Germline-derived CDR1 and CDR2 are LGHDT and YNNKEL (reference sequence). CDR3 length: 16 residues. CDR3: CASSQSRQGTYNEQCF. CDR3 DNA sequence: TGTGCCAGCAGCCAGTCGAGACAGGGGACCTACAATGAGCAGTGCTTC.

This clonotype has a count of ten or more. The chain joins TRBV10-2 to TRBJ1-5; 7 bases are shared with TRBD1. This CDR3 has 15 amino acids. The V segment lost 8 bases and the J segment 0 bases; nucleotides outside the gene matches: 7. Germline loops: CDR1 WSHSY, CDR2 SAAADI. This chain's CDR3 is CASATGTASNQPQHF. CDR3 nucleotide sequence: TGCGCCAGCGCCACCGGGACAGCTAGCAATCAGCCCCAGCATTTT.

The chain employs TRBV12-3 or TRBV12-4 and TRBJ2-7, with 9 bases identical to TRBD1. The trim removed 0 bases at V and 2 bases at J, leaving 5 bases unmatched. CDR3 length: 16 residues. The CDR3 region has the DNA TGTGCCAGCAGTTTAGCGTTACAGGGGGCAGCCTACGAGCAGTACTTC. It yields the protein CASSLALQGAAYEQYF.

This clonotype has only a few counts. This rearrangement joins TRBV3-1 to TRBJ2-7; D might be TRBD1 (6 bases). V was pared by 4 bases and J by 1 base, with 11 bases between. Germline CDR1 is LGHDT and CDR2 is YNNKEL (reference sequence). The CDR3 extends over 14 amino acids. The CDR3 DNA sequence: TGTGCCAGCAGCCTCCGGGACAAGTCCTACGAGCAGTACTTC. Translating it yields CASSLRDKSYEQYF.